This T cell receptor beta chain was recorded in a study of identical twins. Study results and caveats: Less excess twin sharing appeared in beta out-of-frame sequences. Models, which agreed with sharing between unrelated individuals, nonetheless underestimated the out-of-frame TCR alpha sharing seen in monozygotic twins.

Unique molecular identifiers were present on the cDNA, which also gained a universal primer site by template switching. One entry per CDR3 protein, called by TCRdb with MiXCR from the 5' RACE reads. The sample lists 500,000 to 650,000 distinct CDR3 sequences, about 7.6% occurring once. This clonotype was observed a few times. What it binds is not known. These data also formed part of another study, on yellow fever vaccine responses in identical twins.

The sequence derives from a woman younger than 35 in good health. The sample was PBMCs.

This CDR3 is CAITSTGATEAFF. The CDR3 nucleotides read TGTGCCATCACTTCGACAGGGGCCACTGAAGCTTTCTTT. The chain combines TRBV10-3 with TRBJ1-1; 8 nucleotides match TRBD1. Germline CDR1 ENHRY, CDR2 SYGVKD. The CDR3 totals 13 residues. Germline trimming cut 7 bases from V and 4 bases from J; bases unmatched to any gene: 5.